Here is one TCR beta chain with its context. Its antigen has not been determined. No qualities accompany the bases; no much larger clone lies one base away. This specimen belongs to a study of cytomegalovirus exposure and HLA in healthy donors (dated by TCRdb to about 2017). The study in broad terms: A later analysis indicated that the 130 or so validation repertoires were generated on the platform also employed for the 650 to 850 repertoires of the first cohort. The study combined high-throughput TCR immunosequencing, statistical association of individual TCRs with disease status, and machine learning to predict cytomegalovirus infection status. The study was designed to test whether signatures of past pathogen exposure could be identified by cataloging public T cell receptors. A separate validation cohort of more than 100 different subjects was used in addition to the approximately 640-subject first cohort. What the research found in general, with its limitations: Cytomegalovirus status was reported to be diagnosed by the classifier with high specificity and sensitivity in both the original and validation cohorts. A later analysis lacked HLA typing for the validation cohort, so it scored co-occurrence in that cohort across all 110 or so repertoires. Subsequent analysis determined that TCRs grouped into clusters in the first cohort also showed a tendency toward co-occurrence across the 120 validation repertoires, and approximately 93% of cluster scores exceeded 0. It was suggested by the authors that the approach could potentially be generalized to other disease states and immunological phenotypes. A few of the identified cytomegalovirus-associated TCR beta chains were confirmed in vitro to be specific for cytomegalovirus antigens. Most TCR sequences were seen in very few donors, while some public TCRs were found in many individuals. The study listed around 160 TCR beta chains as associated with cytomegalovirus.

The donors belonged to the validation cohort of about 120 subjects, which was separate from the approximately 680-subject first cohort. Libraries were made using the immunoSEQ multiplex PCR assay. In the authors' own workflow: A statistical classification framework was developed to diagnose cytomegalovirus status using the catalog of TCR beta chain sequences. TCRdb mirrors the immuneACCESS table, restricted to in-frame sequences. Some clones are absent from its copies; in checked studies, under half trace to an unresolved V gene, and the reason for the others is unknown. V, J and clone size are those of that table, while D and trimming were read from the DNA. This sample holds over 250,000 clones; around 85% were observed only once. The ten largest clonotypes hold 1% of the sample. CDR1 and CDR2 (SGHVS, FQNEAQ) derive from the germline V gene. V loses 2 bases, J loses 5 bases, and the germline ends lie 9 bases apart. Reading from cysteine to phenylalanine, the CDR3 counts 13 amino acids. Just the 39-base CDR3 DNA is kept, in frame starting at base 1.

The chain links TRBV7-8 with TRBJ1-2, with the identity of the D gene unclear. The receptor's source is a woman younger than 35 in good health and CMV-seronegative. Sequencing input: PBMCs. The CDR3 loop reads CASSLIGEYGYTF. The base sequence is TGTGCCAGCAGCTTAATCGGGGAATATGGCTACACCTTC.